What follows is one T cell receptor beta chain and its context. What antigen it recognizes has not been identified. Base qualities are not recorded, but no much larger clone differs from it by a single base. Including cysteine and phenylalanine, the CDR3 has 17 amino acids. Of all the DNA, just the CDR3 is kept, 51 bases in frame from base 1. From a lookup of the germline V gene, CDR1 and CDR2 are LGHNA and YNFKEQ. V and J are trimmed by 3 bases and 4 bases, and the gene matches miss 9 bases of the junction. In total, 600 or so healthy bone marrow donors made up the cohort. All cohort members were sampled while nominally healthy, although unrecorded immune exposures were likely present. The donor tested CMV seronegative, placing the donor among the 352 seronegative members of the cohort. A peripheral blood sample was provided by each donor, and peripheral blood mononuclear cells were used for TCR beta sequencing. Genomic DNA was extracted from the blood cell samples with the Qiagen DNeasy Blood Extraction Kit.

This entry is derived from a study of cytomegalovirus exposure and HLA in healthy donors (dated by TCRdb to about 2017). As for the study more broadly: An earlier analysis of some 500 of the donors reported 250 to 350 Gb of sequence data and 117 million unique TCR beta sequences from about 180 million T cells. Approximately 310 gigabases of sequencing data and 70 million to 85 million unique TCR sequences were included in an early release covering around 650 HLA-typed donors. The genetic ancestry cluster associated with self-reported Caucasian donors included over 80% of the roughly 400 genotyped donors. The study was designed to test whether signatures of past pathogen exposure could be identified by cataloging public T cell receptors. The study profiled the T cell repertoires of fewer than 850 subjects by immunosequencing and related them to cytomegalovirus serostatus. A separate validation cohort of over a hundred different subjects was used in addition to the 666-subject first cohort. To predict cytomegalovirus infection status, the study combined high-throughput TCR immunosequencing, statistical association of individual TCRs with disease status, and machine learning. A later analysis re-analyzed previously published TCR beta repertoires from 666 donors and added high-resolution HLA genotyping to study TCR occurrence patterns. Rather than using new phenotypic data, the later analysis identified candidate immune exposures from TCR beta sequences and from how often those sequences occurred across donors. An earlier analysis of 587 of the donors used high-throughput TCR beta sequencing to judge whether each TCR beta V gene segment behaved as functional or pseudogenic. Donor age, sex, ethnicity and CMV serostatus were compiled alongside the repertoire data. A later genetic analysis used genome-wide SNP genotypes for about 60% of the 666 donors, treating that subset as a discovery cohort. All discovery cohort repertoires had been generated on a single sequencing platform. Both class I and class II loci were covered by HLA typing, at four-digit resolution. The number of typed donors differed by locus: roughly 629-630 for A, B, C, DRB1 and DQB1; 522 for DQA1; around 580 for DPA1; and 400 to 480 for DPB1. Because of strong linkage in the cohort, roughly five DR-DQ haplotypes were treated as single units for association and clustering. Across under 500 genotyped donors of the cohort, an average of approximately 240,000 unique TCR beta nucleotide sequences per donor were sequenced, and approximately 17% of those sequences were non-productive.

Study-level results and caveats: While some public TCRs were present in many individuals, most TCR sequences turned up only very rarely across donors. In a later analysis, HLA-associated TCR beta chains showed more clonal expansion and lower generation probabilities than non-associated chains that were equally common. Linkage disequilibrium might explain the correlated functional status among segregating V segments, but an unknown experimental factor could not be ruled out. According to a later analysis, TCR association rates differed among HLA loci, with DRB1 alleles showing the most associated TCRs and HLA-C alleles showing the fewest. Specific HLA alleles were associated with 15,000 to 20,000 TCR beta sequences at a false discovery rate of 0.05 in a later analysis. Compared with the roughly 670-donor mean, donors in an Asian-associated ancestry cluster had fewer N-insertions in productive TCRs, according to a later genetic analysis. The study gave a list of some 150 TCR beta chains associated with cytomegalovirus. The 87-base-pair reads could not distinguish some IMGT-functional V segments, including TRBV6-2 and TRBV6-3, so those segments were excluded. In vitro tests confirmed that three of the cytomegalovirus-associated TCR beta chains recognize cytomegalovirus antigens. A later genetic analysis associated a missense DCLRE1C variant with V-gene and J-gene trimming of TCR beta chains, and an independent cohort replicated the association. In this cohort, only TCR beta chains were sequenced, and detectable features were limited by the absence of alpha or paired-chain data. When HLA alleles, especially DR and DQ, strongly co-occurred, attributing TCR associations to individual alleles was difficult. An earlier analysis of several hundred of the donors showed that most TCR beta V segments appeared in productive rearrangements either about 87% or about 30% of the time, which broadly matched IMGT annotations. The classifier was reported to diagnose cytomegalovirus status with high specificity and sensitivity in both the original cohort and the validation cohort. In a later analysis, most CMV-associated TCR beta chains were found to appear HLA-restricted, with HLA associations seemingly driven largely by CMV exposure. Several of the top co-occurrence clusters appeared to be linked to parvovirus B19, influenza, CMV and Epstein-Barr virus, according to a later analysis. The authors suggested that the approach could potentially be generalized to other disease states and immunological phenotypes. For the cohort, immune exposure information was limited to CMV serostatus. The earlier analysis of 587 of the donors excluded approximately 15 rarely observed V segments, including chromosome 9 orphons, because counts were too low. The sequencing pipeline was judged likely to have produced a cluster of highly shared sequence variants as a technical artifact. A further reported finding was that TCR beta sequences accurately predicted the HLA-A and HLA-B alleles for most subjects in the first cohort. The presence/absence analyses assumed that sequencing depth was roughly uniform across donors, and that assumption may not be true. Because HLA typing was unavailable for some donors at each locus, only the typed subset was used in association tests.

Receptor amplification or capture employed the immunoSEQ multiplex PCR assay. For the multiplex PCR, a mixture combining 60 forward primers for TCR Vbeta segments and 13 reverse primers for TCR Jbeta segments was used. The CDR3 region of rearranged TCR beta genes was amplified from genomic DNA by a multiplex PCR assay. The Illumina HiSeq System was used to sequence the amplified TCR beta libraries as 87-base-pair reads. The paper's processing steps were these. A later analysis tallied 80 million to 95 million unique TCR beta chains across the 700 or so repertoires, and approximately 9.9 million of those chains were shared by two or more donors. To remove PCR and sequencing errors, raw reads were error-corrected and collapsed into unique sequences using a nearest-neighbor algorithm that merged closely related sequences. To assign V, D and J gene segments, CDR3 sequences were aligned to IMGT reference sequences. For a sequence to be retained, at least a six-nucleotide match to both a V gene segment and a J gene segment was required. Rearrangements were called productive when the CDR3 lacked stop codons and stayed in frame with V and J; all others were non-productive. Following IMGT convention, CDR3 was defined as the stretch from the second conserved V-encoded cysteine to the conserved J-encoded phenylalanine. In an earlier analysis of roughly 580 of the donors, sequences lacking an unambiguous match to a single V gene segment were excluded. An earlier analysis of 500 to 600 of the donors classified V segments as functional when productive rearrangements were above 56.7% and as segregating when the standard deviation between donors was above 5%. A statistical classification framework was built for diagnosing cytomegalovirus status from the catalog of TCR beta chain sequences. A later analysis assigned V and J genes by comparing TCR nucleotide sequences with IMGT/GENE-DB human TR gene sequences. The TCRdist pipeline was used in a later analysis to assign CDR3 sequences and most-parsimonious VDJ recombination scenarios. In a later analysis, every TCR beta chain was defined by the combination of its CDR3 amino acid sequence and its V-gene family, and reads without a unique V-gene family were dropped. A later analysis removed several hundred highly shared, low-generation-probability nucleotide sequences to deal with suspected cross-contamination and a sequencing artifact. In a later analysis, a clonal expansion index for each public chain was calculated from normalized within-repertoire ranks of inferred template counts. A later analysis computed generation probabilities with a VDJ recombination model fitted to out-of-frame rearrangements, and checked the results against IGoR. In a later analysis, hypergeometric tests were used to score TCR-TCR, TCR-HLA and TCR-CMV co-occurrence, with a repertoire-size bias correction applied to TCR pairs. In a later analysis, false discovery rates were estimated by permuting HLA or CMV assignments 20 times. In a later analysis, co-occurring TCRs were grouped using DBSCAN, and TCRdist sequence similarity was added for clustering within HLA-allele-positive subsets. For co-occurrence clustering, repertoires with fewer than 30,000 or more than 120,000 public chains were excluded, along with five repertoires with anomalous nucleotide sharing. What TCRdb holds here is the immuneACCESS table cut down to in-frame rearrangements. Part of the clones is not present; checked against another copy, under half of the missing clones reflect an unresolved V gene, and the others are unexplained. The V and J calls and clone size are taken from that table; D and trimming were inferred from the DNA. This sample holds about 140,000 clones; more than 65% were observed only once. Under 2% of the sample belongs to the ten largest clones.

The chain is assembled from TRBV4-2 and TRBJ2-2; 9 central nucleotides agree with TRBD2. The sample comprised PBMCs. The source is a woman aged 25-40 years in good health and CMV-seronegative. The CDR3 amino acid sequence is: CASSQASGKGSTGELFF. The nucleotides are TGTGCCAGCAGCCAGGCTAGCGGGAAAGGTTCCACCGGGGAGCTGTTTTTT.